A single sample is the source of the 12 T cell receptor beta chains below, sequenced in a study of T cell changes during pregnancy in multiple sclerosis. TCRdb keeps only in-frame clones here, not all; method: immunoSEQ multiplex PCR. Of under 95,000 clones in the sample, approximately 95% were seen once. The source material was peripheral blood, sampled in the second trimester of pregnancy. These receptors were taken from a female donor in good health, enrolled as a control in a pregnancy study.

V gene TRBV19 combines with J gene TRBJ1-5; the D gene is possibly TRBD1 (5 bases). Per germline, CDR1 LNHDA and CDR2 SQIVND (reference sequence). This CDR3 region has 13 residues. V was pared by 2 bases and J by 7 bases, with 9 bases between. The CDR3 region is CASSIIRVQPQHF. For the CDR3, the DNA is TGTGCCAGTAGTATAATCAGGGTCCAGCCCCAGCATTTT.

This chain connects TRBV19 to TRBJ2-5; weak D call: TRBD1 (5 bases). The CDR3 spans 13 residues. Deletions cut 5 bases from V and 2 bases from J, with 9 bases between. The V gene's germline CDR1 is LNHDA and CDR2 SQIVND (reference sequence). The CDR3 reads CASSGDSQETQYF. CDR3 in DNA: TGTGCCAGTAGTGGTGACAGTCAAGAGACCCAGTACTTC.

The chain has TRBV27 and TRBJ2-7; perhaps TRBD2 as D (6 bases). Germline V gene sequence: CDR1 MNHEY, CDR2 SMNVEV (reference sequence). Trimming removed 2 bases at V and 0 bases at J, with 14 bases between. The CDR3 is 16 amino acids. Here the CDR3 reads CASSLAPPGLSYEQYF. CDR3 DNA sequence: TGTGCCAGCAGTTTAGCCCCCCCGGGACTCTCCTACGAGCAGTACTTC.

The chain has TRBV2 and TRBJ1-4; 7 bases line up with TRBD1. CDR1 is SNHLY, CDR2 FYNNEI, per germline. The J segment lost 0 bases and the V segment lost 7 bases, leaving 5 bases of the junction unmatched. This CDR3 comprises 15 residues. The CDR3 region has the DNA TGTGCCAGCACTCGACAGGGTGCAACTAATGAAAAACTGTTTTTT. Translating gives CASTRQGATNEKLFF.

The CDR3 loop reads CAWCPGAGANVLTF. The CDR3 DNA sequence: TGTGCCTGGTGCCCGGGGGCTGGGGCCAACGTCCTGACTTTC. The genes are TRBV30 and TRBJ2-6; D might be TRBD2 (6 bases). The ends were cut back, 5 bases at V and 2 bases at J, with 10 bases in the middle. The V gene's germline CDR1 is GTSNPN and CDR2 SVGIG (reference sequence). The CDR3 length is 14 residues.

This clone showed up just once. In DNA, the CDR3 is TGCAGCGTTGCCCGTCTCGGGAAAGGATATGAGCAGTTCTTC. Protein product: CSVARLGKGYEQFF. This rearrangement joins TRBV29-1 to TRBJ2-1; D is possibly TRBD2 (5 bases). V lost 4 bases and J 8 bases, leaving 18 bases between the germline ends. The germline CDR1 and CDR2 sequences are SQVTM and ANQGSEA. CDR3 length: 14 amino acids.

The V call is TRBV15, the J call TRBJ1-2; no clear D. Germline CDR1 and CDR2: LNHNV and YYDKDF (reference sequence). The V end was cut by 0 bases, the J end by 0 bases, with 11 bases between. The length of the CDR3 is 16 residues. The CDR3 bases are TGTGCCACCAGCAGAGATGAGAGGTTAGCTAACTATGGCTACACCTTC. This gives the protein CATSRDERLANYGYTF.

CDR3 protein: CASSLDRASEAFF. The CDR3 DNA follows: TGTGCCAGCAGCTTAGACAGGGCATCGGAGGCTTTCTTT. The chain has TRBV7-8 and TRBJ1-1; D may be TRBD1 (6 bases). V lost 1 base to trimming and J lost 11 bases, with 14 bases between them. The germline V gene encodes CDR1 SGHVS and CDR2 FQNEAQ. The length of the CDR3 is 13 residues.

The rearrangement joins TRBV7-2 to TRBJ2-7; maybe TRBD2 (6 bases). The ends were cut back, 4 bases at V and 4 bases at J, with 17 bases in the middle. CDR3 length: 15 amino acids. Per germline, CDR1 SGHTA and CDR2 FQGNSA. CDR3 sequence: CASSSYGTRNYEQYF. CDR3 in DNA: TGTGCCAGCAGCTCATACGGGACTCGCAATTACGAGCAGTACTTC.

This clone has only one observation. The CDR3 is CASSQKGGQGIQPQHF. CDR3 sequence (DNA): TGTGCCAGCAGTCAGAAAGGGGGACAGGGTATCCAGCCCCAGCATTTT. The V gene is TRBV7-9, the J gene TRBJ1-5, with 9 positions matching TRBD1. Germline V gives CDR1 SEHNR, CDR2 FQNEAQ (reference sequence). This CDR3 contains 16 residues. J was trimmed by 7 bases and V by 6 bases; bases with no gene match: 13.

The CDR3, as DNA: TGTGCCAGCAGTGAAGAGGCGGGGGGCGATGGCTACACCTTC. Protein: CASSEEAGGDGYTF. The chain couples TRBV2 to TRBJ1-2, with D maybe TRBD1 (6 bases). The CDR3 consists of 14 residues. CDR1 is SNHLY and CDR2 is FYNNEI in the germline V gene. V shed 1 base and J shed 6 bases, with 12 bases lying between them.

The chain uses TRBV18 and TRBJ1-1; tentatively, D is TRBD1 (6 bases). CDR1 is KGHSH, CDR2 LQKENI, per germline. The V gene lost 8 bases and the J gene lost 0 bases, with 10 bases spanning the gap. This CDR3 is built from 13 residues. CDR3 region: CASIGQLNTEAFF. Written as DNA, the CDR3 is TGTGCCAGCATCGGACAGCTGAACACTGAAGCTTTCTTT.